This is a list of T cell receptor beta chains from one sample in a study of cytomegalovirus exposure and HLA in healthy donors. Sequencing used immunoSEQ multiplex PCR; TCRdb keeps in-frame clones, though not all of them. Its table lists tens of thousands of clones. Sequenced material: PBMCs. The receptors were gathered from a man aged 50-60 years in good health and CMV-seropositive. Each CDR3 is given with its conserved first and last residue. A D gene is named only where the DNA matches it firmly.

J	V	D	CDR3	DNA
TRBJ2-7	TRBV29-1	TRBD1	CSVWTGANEQYF	TGCAGCGTTTGGACAGGGGCAAACGAGCAGTACTTC
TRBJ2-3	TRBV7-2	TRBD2	CASSFTSGLSTDTQYF	TGTGCCAGCAGCTTCACTAGCGGGCTCAGCACAGATACGCAGTATTTT
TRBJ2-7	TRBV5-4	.	CASSLDLFYEQYF	TGTGCCAGCAGCTTAGATCTATTCTACGAGCAGTACTTC
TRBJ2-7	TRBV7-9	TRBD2	CASSPRTSGSSSYEQYF	TGTGCCAGCAGCCCCCGGACTAGCGGGAGTAGCTCCTACGAGCAGTACTTC
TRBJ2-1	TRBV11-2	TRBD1	CASTDRGDEQFF	TGTGCCTCGACGGACAGGGGAGATGAGCAGTTCTTC
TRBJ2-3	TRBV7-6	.	CASSLGSLSGLASTDTQYF	TGTGCCAGCAGCTTAGGAAGTCTCTCGGGACTTGCTAGCACAGATACGCAGTATTTT
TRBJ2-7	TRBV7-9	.	CASSLESRVYEQYF	TGTGCCAGCAGCTTAGAGTCTCGGGTTTACGAGCAGTACTTC
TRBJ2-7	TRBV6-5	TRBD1	CASNQGQGGEQYF	TGTGCCAGCAACCAGGGACAGGGGGGCGAGCAGTACTTC
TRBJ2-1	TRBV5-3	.	CARSLVGGPYNEQFF	TGTGCCAGAAGCTTGGTGGGCGGGCCCTACAATGAGCAGTTCTTC
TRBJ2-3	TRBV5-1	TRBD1	CASSPSPFGTGEFFRHTDTQYF	TGCGCCAGCAGCCCTTCGCCCTTTGGGACAGGAGAGTTCTTCCGCCACACAGATACGCAGTATTTT
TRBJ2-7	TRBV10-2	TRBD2	CASPEDSGRAREQYF	TGCGCCAGTCCCGAAGATAGCGGGAGGGCCCGTGAGCAGTACTTC
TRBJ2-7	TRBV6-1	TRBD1	CASSEIDREYEQYF	TGTGCCAGCAGTGAGATCGACAGGGAGTACGAGCAGTACTTC
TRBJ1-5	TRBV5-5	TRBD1	CASSITGGSNQPQHF	TGTGCCAGCAGCATTACAGGGGGGAGCAATCAGCCCCAGCATTTT
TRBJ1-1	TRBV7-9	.	CASSSQSGATEAFF	TGTGCCAGCAGCTCCCAGAGTGGGGCCACTGAAGCTTTCTTT
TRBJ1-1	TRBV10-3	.	CAISEARQNTEAFF	TGTGCCATCAGTGAAGCCAGGCAGAACACTGAAGCTTTCTTT
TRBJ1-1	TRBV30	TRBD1	CAWRATGQGPEAFF	TGTGCCTGGAGAGCTACGGGACAGGGTCCTGAAGCTTTCTTT
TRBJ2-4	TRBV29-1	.	CSVEDRAKNIQYF	TGCAGCGTTGAAGACAGGGCCAAAAACATTCAGTACTTC
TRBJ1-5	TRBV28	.	CASTNTGRWQPQHF	TGTGCCAGCACAAACACAGGGCGATGGCAGCCCCAGCATTTT
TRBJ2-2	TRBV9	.	CASSVLTGTGELFF	TGTGCCAGCAGCGTCTTAACAGGAACCGGGGAGCTGTTTTTT
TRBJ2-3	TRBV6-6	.	CASQRTGATDTQYF	TGTGCCAGCCAACGAACAGGAGCGACAGATACGCAGTATTTT
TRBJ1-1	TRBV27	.	CASSLSNYRHEAFF	TGTGCCAGCAGTTTATCGAATTACAGGCATGAAGCTTTCTTT
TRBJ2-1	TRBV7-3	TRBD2	CASSTSSGTSYNEQFF	TGTGCCAGCAGCACCTCTAGCGGAACCTCCTACAATGAGCAGTTCTTC
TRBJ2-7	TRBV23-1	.	CASSHFPRRTYEQYF	TGCGCCAGCAGTCATTTCCCCCGGCGGACCTACGAGCAGTACTTC
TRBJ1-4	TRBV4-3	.	CASSQDGLAGEKLFF	TGCGCCAGCAGCCAAGATGGTTTGGCAGGCGAAAAACTGTTTTTT
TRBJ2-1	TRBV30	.	CAWSPRAGSSYNEQFF	TGTGCCTGGTCCCCGAGGGCCGGTAGCTCCTACAATGAGCAGTTCTTC
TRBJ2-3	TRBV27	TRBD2	CASSLLAGVADTQYF	TGTGCCAGCAGCCTCCTAGCGGGAGTGGCAGATACGCAGTATTTT
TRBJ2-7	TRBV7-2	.	CASKRDNSIDEQYF	TGTGCCAGTAAGCGGGACAATTCCATAGACGAGCAGTACTTC